The clone carrying this T cell receptor beta chain was recorded at least ten times. Template material for amplifying TCR beta CDR3 regions consisted of RNA transcripts. First-round RT-PCR with HTBI primers amplified the TCR CDR3 region. Each CDR3 protein gets one entry after TCRdb re-called the multiplex PCR reads with MiXCR. Of under 300,000 distinct CDR3 sequences detected, roughly an eighth appear once; the ten largest clones hold under 8%. The sample originates from a study of T cells in Graves' hyperthyroidism and ophthalmopathy. Germline V CDR1 and CDR2: DFQATT, SNEGSKA (reference sequence). The V end lost 0 bases, the J end lost 5 bases, and 14 bases lay between the germline ends. This CDR3 has 15 amino acids.

V usage is TRBV20-1 and J usage is TRBJ1-5; D gene uncertain. Sequencing input: blood. This TCR was recovered from a woman in her forties with Graves' hyperthyroidism. DNA of the CDR3: TGCAGTGCTAGAGATCCCAACAACAAACATCAGCCCCAGCATTTT. Its translation is CSARDPNNKHQPQHF.